These 5 T cell receptor beta chains were all obtained from the same sample, sequenced in a study of early T cells in non-severe SARS-CoV-2 infection. TCRdb reprocessed the 5' RACE reads via MiXCR and lists one record per CDR3 protein. The sample carries 30,000 to 45,000 distinct CDR3 sequences, roughly 5% recorded once. Sequencing was done on a sample of whole blood. The source is an adult who was a healthcare worker with PCR-confirmed SARS-CoV-2 infection or an uninfected control (not recorded which).

In this sample, this clonotype turned up a few times. V usage is TRBV5-6 and J usage is TRBJ1-1; D gene uncertain. Between the trimmed V and J ends, which lost 0 bases and 5 bases, there was a span of 5 bases. CDR3 size: 12 residues. Germline V gene lookup returns CDR1 SGHDT and CDR2 YYEEEE. Here the CDR3 DNA reads TGTGCCAGCAGCTTGGTGGGGACTGAAGCTTTCTTT. Encoded protein: CASSLVGTEAFF.

The sample holds many counts of this clonotype. CDR3 loop: CASSSQGGSDTQYF. CDR3 DNA sequence: TGTGCCAGCAGCTCCCAGGGGGGTTCAGATACGCAGTATTTT. This chain links TRBV7-6 with TRBJ2-3; TRBD1 might be the D (7 bases). The V gene lost 4 bases and the J gene lost 4 bases, with 12 bases spanning the gap. Germline CDR1 and CDR2: SGHVS and FNYEAQ. This CDR3 comprises 14 residues.

The table lists this clonotype with many counts. The chain links TRBV2 to TRBJ1-4; 8 bases agree with TRBD1. This CDR3 has 14 residues. Trimming cost V 3 bases and J 7 bases; bases outside gene matches: 4. The germline V gene has CDR1 SNHLY and CDR2 FYNNEI. CDR3 bases: TGTGCCAGCAGTGAGAGACAGGGGCCTGAAAAACTGTTTTTT. This sequence encodes CASSERQGPEKLFF.

This clonotype was counted at least ten times. The J gene is TRBJ2-3, the V gene TRBV4-1; no clear D gene. This CDR3 is 15 amino acids long. The V and J ends lost 1 base and 6 bases respectively, with 14 bases between them. CDR1 MGHRA and CDR2 YSYEKL come from the germline V gene. CDR3 sequence reads: CASSQAHLRADTQYF. In nucleotides, the CDR3 is TGCGCCAGCAGCCAAGCGCACCTTCGAGCGGATACGCAGTATTTT.

In its sample, this clonotype was seen many times. V and J are TRBV6-6 and TRBJ1-5, with 7 nucleotides matching TRBD1. Trimming cost V 5 bases and J 3 bases; bases outside gene matches: 4. This CDR3 contains 14 residues. The germline gives CDR1 MNHNY, CDR2 SVGAGI (reference sequence). CDR3 coding DNA: TGTGCCAGCAGTATAGGGACAGTCAATCAGCCCCAGCATTTT. Translation: CASSIGTVNQPQHF.